A single sample is the source of the 27 T cell receptor beta chains below, sequenced in a study of blood T cell repertoires in COVID-19. Assay: immunoSEQ multiplex PCR; the TCRdb copy retains only in-frame clones and omits some. The top ten clones hold approximately 5.4% of a sample with over 200,000 clones, over 80% of them seen once. Material: peripheral blood. The receptors shown here come from a human donor in a cohort sampled during active COVID-19.

Turning to this clone: Just one base apart from a much larger clone, this may be a read error. This CDR3 is also generated by other DNA sequences in the sample. V and J are TRBV9 and TRBJ2-1; D not resolved. Trimming removed 0 bases at V and 5 bases at J, with 3 bases between. The CDR3 consists of 12 residues. Looked up from germline, CDR1 is SGDLS and CDR2 is YYNGEE. Written as DNA, the CDR3 is TGTGCCAGCAGCGTAGCAGACAATGAGCAGTTCTTC. The encoded protein is CASSVADNEQFF.

The J gene is TRBJ1-5, the V gene TRBV29-1; TRBD1 aligns across 8 bases. The CDR3 is 13 residues long. The V and J ends lost 6 bases and 6 bases, in that order; junction bases with no gene match: 7. CDR1 and CDR2 from the germline V gene are SQVTM and ANQGSEA. CDR3 in amino acids: CSVRTGSSQPQHF. In DNA form, the CDR3 reads TGCAGCGTCCGGACAGGGTCCAGTCAGCCCCAGCATTTT.

This chain joins TRBV18 and TRBJ1-5, with 7 bases fitting TRBD1. This CDR3 has 14 amino acids. CDR1 is KGHSH and CDR2 is LQKENI in the germline V gene. Trimming at V came to 4 bases and at J to 3 bases, leaving 3 bases not matched to a gene. The DNA for the CDR3 is TGTGCCAGCTCACACGGGACAGCCAATCAGCCCCAGCATTTT. Encoded protein: CASSHGTANQPQHF.

V usage is TRBV5-1 and J usage is TRBJ2-6; the match to TRBD1 covers 7 bases. The germline gives CDR1 SGHRS, CDR2 YFSETQ. J gave up 4 bases and V 5 bases, and 9 bases lay outside the gene matches. The CDR3 consists of 16 residues. For the CDR3, the DNA is TGCGCCAGCAGGGGACAGATGGGTATAGGGGCCAACGTCCTGACTTTC. The encoded protein is CASRGQMGIGANVLTF.

The chain uses TRBV27 and TRBJ2-7; the D gene is possibly TRBD1 (6 bases). The V and J ends lost 5 bases and 3 bases respectively, with 11 bases between them. Germline V gene sequence: CDR1 MNHEY, CDR2 SMNVEV (reference sequence). The CDR3 is 13 amino acids. The CDR3 DNA follows: TGTGCCAGCAGTCCAGGACAGAACTACGAGCAGTACTTC. Translating it yields CASSPGQNYEQYF.

This clone was recorded only once. The chain's CDR3 is CASSLGTLSSGANVLTF. The CDR3 region has the DNA TGTGCCAGCAGCCTAGGGACACTGAGCTCTGGGGCCAACGTCCTGACTTTC. This chain connects TRBV7-8 to TRBJ2-6, with TRBD1 as a possible D gene (6 bases). Trimming took 5 bases from V and 0 from J, leaving 14 bases between them. The germline gives CDR1 SGHVS, CDR2 FQNEAQ. This CDR3 spans 17 amino acids. Complete variable domain (other parts from reference TRBV7-8 and TRBJ2-6): GAGVSQSPRYKVAKRGQDVALRCDPISGHVSLFWYQQALGQGPEFLTYFQNEAQLDKSGLPSDRFFAERPEGSVSTLKIQRTQQEDSAVYLCASSLGTLSSGANVLTFGAGSRLTVL.

This clone was seen only a few times. The rearrangement uses TRBV2 and TRBJ2-7; D remains ambiguous. Trimming stripped 6 bases from V and 0 bases from J, with 15 bases between. This CDR3 spans 15 amino acids. The germline V gene has CDR1 SNHLY and CDR2 FYNNEI. In DNA form, the CDR3 reads TGTGCCAGCAGCCCTCGACTGGGTGACTCCTACGAGCAGTACTTC. Its translation is CASSPRLGDSYEQYF.

J is TRBJ1-3 and V is TRBV6-5; D not resolved. Trimming cost V 3 bases and J 1 base, with 13 bases left between them. The length of the CDR3 is 16 residues. Per germline, CDR1 MNHEY and CDR2 SVGAGI. CDR3 in DNA: TGTGCCAGCAGTTATACAGCCCCCTCATCTGGAAACACCATATATTTT. It encodes CASSYTAPSSGNTIYF.

This clone has a single count. The gene calls are TRBV28 and TRBJ1-2; D not certain. V gave up 2 bases and J gave up 4 bases, with 11 bases separating them. Germline V CDR1 and CDR2: MDHEN, SYDVKM. The CDR3 has 14 residues. The CDR3 sequence is CASSLAGFGYGYTF. For the CDR3, the DNA is TGTGCCAGCAGTTTAGCAGGTTTCGGCTATGGCTACACCTTC.

J is TRBJ2-3 and V is TRBV27; TRBD2 aligns across 10 bases. The CDR3 has 17 amino acids. Unmatched junction bases numbered 7, after V lost 1 base and J lost 3 bases. CDR1 and CDR2 from the germline V gene are MNHEY and SMNVEV (reference sequence). As DNA, the CDR3 is TGTGCCAGCAGTTTATACCCTCTAGCGGGAGCTACAGATACGCAGTATTTT. The encoded protein is CASSLYPLAGATDTQYF.

The gene calls are TRBV27 and TRBJ2-3; 9 positions match TRBD1. The CDR3 contains 14 residues. Trimming removed 5 bases from V and 3 bases from J; junction bases left unmatched: 3. Germline CDR1 and CDR2: MNHEY and SMNVEV (reference sequence). The CDR3 protein is CASSPDRGTDTQYF. CDR3 DNA: TGTGCCAGCAGTCCGGACAGGGGTACAGATACGCAGTATTTT.

The V call is TRBV10-3, the J call TRBJ2-1; 10 bases match TRBD2. Germline lookup yields CDR1 ENHRY and CDR2 SYGVKD. This CDR3 has 14 amino acids. The V and J ends lost 6 bases and 10 bases, in that order; junction bases with no gene match: 9. The DNA for the CDR3 is TGTGCCATCAGCGATGAAGCGGGAGGGGGCGAGCAGTTCTTC. Protein: CAISDEAGGGEQFF.

The V call is TRBV2, the J call TRBJ1-5, with TRBD1 identical over 11 bases. J was trimmed by 2 bases and V by 6 bases; bases with no gene match: 6. Germline values: CDR1 SNHLY, CDR2 FYNNEI. The CDR3 is 16 residues long. Written as DNA, the CDR3 is TGTGCCAGCAGCCGTGGACAGGGGGCTGGCAATCAGCCCCAGCATTTT. It is translated as CASSRGQGAGNQPQHF.

This clone was counted at least ten times. The V and J genes are TRBV6-5 and TRBJ2-1; 11 bases align to TRBD2. Germline CDR1 MNHEY, CDR2 SVGAGI. The length of the CDR3 is 16 residues. After removal of 4 bases from V and 3 bases from J, the junction contained 5 bases not matched to a gene. The CDR3 is CASSSATSGDYNEQFF. The CDR3 nucleotides are TGTGCCAGCAGTTCAGCGACTAGCGGGGACTACAATGAGCAGTTCTTC.

This rearrangement joins TRBV10-3 to TRBJ2-3; TRBD2 matches at 10 bases. J lost 2 bases, V lost 3 bases, and 5 bases had no gene match. Germline assignment: CDR1 ENHRY and CDR2 SYGVKD. The CDR3 is made up of 16 amino acids. CDR3 in amino acids: CAISDLSGRLTDTQYF. As DNA, the CDR3 is TGTGCCATCAGTGATCTTAGCGGGAGGCTCACAGATACGCAGTATTTT.

This CDR3 reads CATSDTGLNEQFF. The CDR3, as DNA: TGTGCCACCAGTGACACGGGACTCAATGAGCAGTTCTTC. The gene calls are TRBV24-1 and TRBJ2-1; TRBD2 might be the D (6 bases). V dropped 4 bases and J dropped 6 bases, with 9 bases sitting between them. CDR3 length: 13 amino acids. Germline values: CDR1 KGHDR, CDR2 SFDVKD.

This clone was seen just once. The rearrangement joins TRBV5-1 to TRBJ2-7, with 11 bases lining up with TRBD2. The length of the CDR3 is 14 residues. V dropped 6 bases and J dropped 7; count of bases not matched to a gene: 9. CDR1 is SGHRS and CDR2 is YFSETQ in the germline V gene. The CDR3 loop is CASTPGTSGLEQYF. The CDR3 DNA reads TGCGCCAGCACCCCCGGGACTAGCGGCTTGGAGCAGTACTTC.

The chain is built from TRBV5-1 and TRBJ2-7; 12 nucleotides agree with TRBD2. Germline CDR1 is SGHRS and CDR2 is YFSETQ. Trimming took 4 bases from V and 9 from J; bases not matched to a gene: 20. The CDR3 is made up of 18 amino acids. The CDR3 DNA sequence: TGCGCCAGCAGCCCCGGTGGGACAGCCGGGACTAGCGGGTGGGCGCAGTACTTC. It encodes CASSPGGTAGTSGWAQYF.

The chain employs TRBV6-5 and TRBJ2-6, with D possibly being TRBD1 (5 bases). The V gene lost 6 bases and the J gene lost 4 bases, with 13 bases spanning the gap. This CDR3 spans 15 amino acids. From germline, CDR1 is MNHEY and CDR2 SVGAGI. CDR3 sequence reads: CASRLGVTGANVLTF. CDR3 nucleotide sequence: TGTGCCAGCAGGTTAGGGGTGACCGGGGCCAACGTCCTGACTTTC.

The chain links TRBV6-2 or TRBV6-3 to TRBJ2-7; 9 bases match TRBD1. CDR3 length equals 14 residues. V lost 0 bases, J lost 3 bases, and 0 bases stayed unmatched. The germline gives CDR1 MNHEY, CDR2 SVGEGT. For the CDR3, the DNA is TGTGCCAGCAGTTACTCGACAGGGGGCTACGAGCAGTACTTC. Residues: CASSYSTGGYEQYF.

The chain carries TRBV4-3 and TRBJ2-1, with 8 bases fitting TRBD1. V lost 0 bases to trimming and J lost 9 bases; unmatched junction nucleotides: 7. Germline CDR1 reads LGHNA; CDR2 reads YSLEER. The CDR3 loop spans 15 amino acids. The CDR3 bases are TGCGCCAGCAGCCAAGATCCGGCAGGGGGCGGTGAGCAGTTCTTC. Translating gives CASSQDPAGGGEQFF.

V and J are TRBV28 and TRBJ2-7; D may be TRBD2 (5 bases). Trimming shortened V by 2 bases and J by 0 bases, and 8 bases separated the two germline ends. Germline CDR1 MDHEN, CDR2 SYDVKM. The CDR3 loop spans 14 amino acids. Written as DNA, the CDR3 is TGTGCCAGCAGTTTAGGTGGGAGCTCCTACGAGCAGTACTTC. Translated, it gives CASSLGGSSYEQYF.

The rearrangement joins TRBV9 to TRBJ2-7, with D possibly TRBD1 on 8 matching bases. The CDR3 contains 15 residues. Deletions cut 2 bases from V and 2 bases from J, with 14 bases between. Germline V gene lookup returns CDR1 SGDLS and CDR2 YYNGEE. Here the CDR3 reads CASSVSGTGPYEQYF. The CDR3 coding sequence is TGTGCCAGCAGCGTCAGCGGGACAGGTCCCTACGAGCAGTACTTC.

The chain joins TRBV28 to TRBJ2-7; unclear D gene. This CDR3 has 14 residues. The germline V gene has CDR1 MDHEN and CDR2 SYDVKM. The germline V and J ends were trimmed by 6 bases and 7 bases, with 19 bases remaining between them. The DNA for the CDR3 is TGTGCCAGCAGCCCCGTAAGGCAAAGGAGTGAGCAGTACTTC. Amino acids: CASSPVRQRSEQYF. Looking up the rest from reference TRBV28 and TRBJ2-7 gives the full variable domain: DVKVTQSSRYLVKRTGEKVFLECVQDMDHENMFWYRQDPGLGLRLIYFSYDVKMKEKGDIPEGYSVSREKKERFSLILESASTNQTSMYLCASSPVRQRSEQYFGPGTRLTVT.

The gene calls are TRBV27 and TRBJ1-5; TRBD1 matches 12 bases. There are 16 residues in the CDR3. The J segment lost 6 bases and the V segment lost 6 bases, leaving 9 bases of the junction unmatched. The germline V gene has CDR1 MNHEY and CDR2 SMNVEV (reference sequence). DNA for the CDR3: TGTGCCAGCAGAGTAGGGACAGGGGGCCGAGGTCAGCCCCAGCATTTT. Translated, it gives CASRVGTGGRGQPQHF.

The V call is TRBV28, the J call TRBJ2-7; possible D gene TRBD1, 5 bases. The germline gives CDR1 MDHEN, CDR2 SYDVKM. The length of the CDR3 is 13 residues. V was pared by 3 bases and J by 2 bases, with 8 bases between. The CDR3 loop is CASSLRTTYEQYF. The CDR3 DNA follows: TGTGCCAGCAGTTTGCGGACAACCTACGAGCAGTACTTC.

This chain uses TRBV15 with TRBJ1-1; 8 bases map to TRBD1. V shed 3 bases, J shed 4 bases, and the junction held 1 base outside the gene matches. CDR3 length equals 13 residues. Looked up from germline, CDR1 is LNHNV and CDR2 is YYDKDF (reference sequence). The CDR3 nucleotides read TGTGCCACCAGCAGCACAGGGGGCACTGAAGCTTTCTTT. It yields the protein CATSSTGGTEAFF.